This entry concerns a single TCR beta chain. Under the authors' procedure: Reference gene primer amplification in the assay estimated nucleated cell counts. TCRdb's table, derived via immunoSEQ multiplex PCR, lists solely in-frame clones and lacks some. That table gives V, J and clone size, and the DNA gave D and trimming. The sample has about 330,000 clones; approximately 85% are singletons. This specimen belongs to a study of blood T cell repertoires in COVID-19. Overall study context: Specimens from acute and convalescent COVID-19 originated in the United States, Italy and Spain. The analysed material was cDNA or gDNA that came from T cells, B-cell-depleted T cells, or PBMCs.

Between the trimmed V and J ends, which lost 2 bases and 5 bases, there was a span of 9 bases. The CDR3 covers 13 residues. Per germline, CDR1 KGHSH and CDR2 LQKENI. J is TRBJ1-2 and V is TRBV18; D remains ambiguous. What was sequenced was peripheral blood. This receptor was taken from a human donor in a cohort sampled during active COVID-19. The CDR3 spells CASSPDQDYGYTF. CDR3 bases: TGTGCCAGCTCACCAGATCAGGATTATGGCTACACCTTC.